Listed here are 29 T cell receptor beta chains from one sample, sequenced in a study of blood T cell repertoires in COVID-19 (dated by TCRdb to 2018 to 2020). The library relied on the immunoSEQ multiplex PCR assay. TCRdb took over this immuneACCESS table, retaining in-frame rearrangements with V and J assigned. Such tables are incomplete; in checked studies, under half of the missing clones stem from an unresolved V gene, and the remainder is unexplained. The sample table shows fewer than 200,000 clones, and 75% to 90% are seen once. 3.5% to 5% of the sample belongs to the ten largest clones. Sample: PBMCs or T cells enriched from blood (not recorded which). These receptors were obtained from a woman in her forties or fifties who had recovered from COVID-19.

The chain employs TRBV11-2 and TRBJ2-1; D is uncertain. This CDR3 is built from 13 residues. The V gene's germline CDR1 is SGHAT and CDR2 FQNNGV. V was clipped by 3 bases and J by 4 bases, with 7 bases between them. The CDR3 DNA is TGTGCCAGCAGCTTTACTAAGTACAATGAGCAGTTCTTC. It encodes CASSFTKYNEQFF.

V and J are TRBV7-8 and TRBJ2-7; D possibly corresponds to TRBD2 (6 bases). The length of the CDR3 is 14 residues. V dropped 5 bases and J dropped 2 bases, with 13 bases sitting between them. CDR1 and CDR2 (germline): SGHVS, FQNEAQ. CDR3 residues: CASSPGGVTYEQYV. DNA of the CDR3: TGTGCCAGCAGCCCCGGGGGAGTTACCTACGAGCAGTACGTC.

The CDR3 DNA is TGTGCCAGCGGGAAGGGAGGCCCCCAAGAGACCCAGTACTTC. It translates to CASGKGGPQETQYF. The chain has TRBV28 and TRBJ2-5; TRBD2 might be the D (6 bases). V lost 8 bases and J lost 1, with 14 bases in between. The CDR3 covers 14 residues. Germline CDR1 is MDHEN and CDR2 is SYDVKM.

The chain links TRBV19 to TRBJ1-5; D might be TRBD1 (6 bases). The V end was cut by 4 bases, the J end by 5 bases, with 21 bases between. The germline gives CDR1 LNHDA, CDR2 SQIVND (reference sequence). CDR3 size: 17 residues. CDR3 protein: CASSTGMGGARYQPQHF. CDR3 nucleotide sequence: TGTGCCAGTAGTACGGGTATGGGGGGGGCTCGGTATCAGCCCCAGCATTTT.

The rearrangement links TRBV2 to TRBJ1-4, with a possible D match to TRBD1 (6 bases). The germline gives CDR1 SNHLY, CDR2 FYNNEI. V was clipped by 6 bases and J by 1 base, with 9 bases between them. The CDR3 contains 14 residues. Here the CDR3 reads CASRTTGTNEKLFF. The CDR3 nucleotides are TGTGCCAGCAGAACGACAGGAACTAATGAAAAACTGTTTTTT.

V gene TRBV6-5 combines with J gene TRBJ1-2, with 8 bases matching TRBD1. V shed 10 bases and J 6 bases; nucleotides not matched to a gene: 7. Germline lookup yields CDR1 MNHEY and CDR2 SVGAGI. The CDR3 totals 12 residues. CDR3: CATTMGQDGYTF. Written as DNA, the CDR3 is TGTGCCACCACGATGGGACAGGATGGCTACACCTTC.

The V gene is TRBV7-3, the J gene TRBJ2-7; TRBD1 aligns across 10 bases. The V segment lost 5 bases and the J segment 5 bases; nucleotides outside the gene matches: 18. From germline, CDR1 is SGHTA and CDR2 FQGTGA. The CDR3 covers 18 residues. The chain's CDR3 is CASSHTGQGSQLVDEQYV. In DNA form, the CDR3 reads TGTGCCAGCAGCCATACGGGACAGGGGTCCCAGCTCGTGGACGAGCAGTACGTC.

A single count supports this clone. The genes are TRBV2 and TRBJ1-4; 10 bases are a match to TRBD1. From germline, CDR1 is SNHLY and CDR2 FYNNEI. The junction had 0 bases not matched to a gene; V was cut back by 6 bases and J by 8 bases. This CDR3 is 12 amino acids long. The CDR3 DNA reads as TGTGCCAGCAGGGGACAGGGGGAAAAACTGTTTTTT. This gives the protein CASRGQGEKLFF.

This clone came up a few times. The rearrangement joins TRBV6-5 to TRBJ2-1, with 8 bases aligning to TRBD2. Germline V lookup: CDR1 MNHEY, CDR2 SVGAGI. This CDR3 is 14 amino acids long. V lost 10 bases, J lost 8 bases, and 13 bases stayed unmatched. The DNA for the CDR3 is TGTGCCACTGACCCCGGGGGGGCAAGCTATGAGCAGTTCTTC. This translates into CATDPGGASYEQFF.

This clone was detected only once. The chain recombines TRBV19 with TRBJ2-3; tentatively, D is TRBD1 (7 bases). This CDR3 has 16 residues. Per germline, CDR1 LNHDA and CDR2 SQIVND (reference sequence). The ends were cut back, 4 bases at V and 2 bases at J, with 16 bases in the middle. CDR3 sequence (DNA): TGTGCCAGTAGTACTCGACGCAGGGGGGACACAGATACGCAGTATTTT. Protein: CASSTRRRGDTDTQYF.

The chain joins TRBV5-4 to TRBJ2-6; 14 positions agree with TRBD2. Per germline, CDR1 SGHNT and CDR2 YYREEE (reference sequence). Losses at the gene ends were 4 bases for V and 3 bases for J; bases not matched to a gene: 6. The CDR3 is 18 residues long. The CDR3 region is CASSRGTSGSFGANVLTF. CDR3 in DNA: TGTGCCAGCAGCCGAGGGACTAGCGGGAGTTTTGGGGCCAACGTCCTGACTTTC.

This CDR3 reads CASSYFDRGDEQFF. The DNA of the CDR3 is TGTGCCAGCAGCTACTTCGATCGGGGGGATGAGCAGTTCTTC. The chain recombines TRBV11-3 with TRBJ2-1; 7 bases map to TRBD2. J gave up 8 bases and V 4 bases, and 8 bases lay outside the gene matches. Germline-derived CDR1 and CDR2 are SGHNT and YENEEA. The CDR3 sequence is 14 residues long. Variable domain in full (rest from reference TRBV11-3 and TRBJ2-1): EAGVVQSPRYKIIEKKQPVAFWCNPISGHNTLYWYLQNLGQGPELLIRYENEEAVDDSQLPKDRFSAERLKGVDSTLKIQPAELGDSAVYLCASSYFDRGDEQFFGPGTRLTVL.

The chain carries TRBV2 and TRBJ2-3; TRBD2 aligns across 10 bases. CDR1 SNHLY and CDR2 FYNNEI come from the germline V gene. The CDR3 runs 17 residues. Losses at the gene ends were 1 base for V and 6 bases for J; bases not matched to a gene: 10. The CDR3 loop reads CASSEVSSGGHGDTQYF. The CDR3 DNA sequence: TGTGCCAGCAGTGAAGTATCTAGCGGGGGCCATGGGGATACGCAGTATTTT.

This clone showed up just a few times. This chain joins TRBV19 and TRBJ1-5; a weak D match, TRBD1 (6 bases). CDR3 size: 14 residues. The ends were cut back, 6 bases at V and 3 bases at J, with 12 bases in the middle. The germline V gene has CDR1 LNHDA and CDR2 SQIVND (reference sequence). The DNA of the CDR3 is TGTGCCAGTAGCCGCCAGGGGAACAATCAGCCCCAGCATTTT. Translating gives CASSRQGNNQPQHF.

The V and J genes are TRBV5-1 and TRBJ2-5; D may be TRBD2 (6 bases). Germline CDR1 is SGHRS and CDR2 is YFSETQ. The CDR3 is 14 residues long. The V end lost 4 bases, the J end lost 5 bases, and 15 bases lay between the germline ends. CDR3 coding DNA: TGCGCCAGCAGCAACCCTGGGGAGGCGGAGACCCAGTACTTC. Encoded protein: CASSNPGEAETQYF.

The chain is built from TRBV28 and TRBJ1-4, with D maybe TRBD1 (5 bases). The germline CDR1 and CDR2 sequences are MDHEN and SYDVKM. The CDR3 contains 14 residues. The ends were cut back, 6 bases at V and 8 bases at J, with 16 bases in the middle. CDR3 region: CASSSNQGREKLFF. In DNA form, the CDR3 reads TGTGCCAGCAGCTCGAATCAGGGCAGGGAAAAACTGTTTTTT.

This clone was counted a few times. The V and J genes are TRBV7-9 and TRBJ1-4, with 8 positions matching TRBD1. The CDR3 has 14 residues. The germline V gene encodes CDR1 SEHNR and CDR2 FQNEAQ (reference sequence). The ends lost 4 bases at V and 7 bases at J; junction bases unmatched: 5. The CDR3 sequence: CASSSDRVGEKLFF. The CDR3 DNA sequence: TGTGCCAGCAGCTCGGACAGGGTGGGTGAAAAACTGTTTTTT.

This chain connects TRBV7-2 to TRBJ1-1, with unresolved D. Trimming removed 5 bases from V and 1 base from J, with 17 bases in between. This CDR3 is built from 16 residues. Germline CDR1 SGHTA, CDR2 FQGNSA. CDR3 residues: CASSSPPWRKNTEAFF. CDR3 DNA: TGTGCCAGCAGCAGCCCCCCGTGGCGGAAGAACACTGAAGCTTTCTTT. Full variable domain (missing parts from reference TRBV7-2 and TRBJ1-1): GAGVSQSPSNKVTEKGKDVELRCDPISGHTALYWYRQSLGQGLEFLIYFQGNSAPDKSGLPSDRFSAERTGGSVSTLTIQRTQQEDSAVYLCASSSPPWRKNTEAFFGQGTRLTVV.

This rearrangement joins TRBV11-2 to TRBJ2-1; 8 bases match TRBD2. V lost 1 base, J lost 3 bases, and 8 bases stayed unmatched. Germline assignment: CDR1 SGHAT and CDR2 FQNNGV. This CDR3 has 17 amino acids. This CDR3 is CASSLGGAGAVYNEQFF. The DNA for the CDR3 is TGTGCCAGCAGCTTAGGGGGAGCGGGAGCAGTCTACAATGAGCAGTTCTTC.

V is TRBV3-1 (or the pseudogene TRBV3-2) and J is TRBJ2-1; 9 bases are a match to TRBD1. V trimming: 1 base; J trimming: 6 bases; junction bases outside the gene matches: 4. The CDR3 loop spans 15 amino acids. The germline CDR1 and CDR2 sequences are LGHDT and YNNKEL (reference sequence). The CDR3 loop reads CASSQGWDRANEQFF. CDR3 in DNA: TGTGCCAGCAGCCAAGGTTGGGACAGGGCCAATGAGCAGTTCTTC.

The rearrangement uses TRBV7-2 and TRBJ1-5; D is unresolved. The germline gives CDR1 SGHTA, CDR2 FQGNSA. This CDR3 has 16 amino acids. The ends were cut back, 5 bases at V and 3 bases at J, with 17 bases in the middle. The CDR3 DNA sequence: TGTGCCAGCAGCAGAAACAGCCACTTTATCAATCAGCCCCAGCATTTT. It translates to CASSRNSHFINQPQHF. Drawing the rest from reference TRBV7-2 and TRBJ1-5, the complete variable domain is GAGVSQSPSNKVTEKGKDVELRCDPISGHTALYWYRQSLGQGLEFLIYFQGNSAPDKSGLPSDRFSAERTGGSVSTLTIQRTQQEDSAVYLCASSRNSHFINQPQHFGDGTRLSIL.

V gene TRBV28 combines with J gene TRBJ1-1, with D possibly TRBD1 on 6 matching bases. Germline-derived CDR1 and CDR2 are MDHEN and SYDVKM. V lost 8 bases and J 1 base, leaving 14 bases between the germline ends. This CDR3 region has 14 residues. The CDR3 spells CASGGGPQNTEAFF. The DNA for the CDR3 is TGTGCCAGCGGCGGGGGGCCCCAGAACACTGAAGCTTTCTTT.

The chain uses TRBV11-3 and TRBJ1-3; 8 bases map to TRBD1. This CDR3 is 13 amino acids long. From germline, CDR1 is SGHNT and CDR2 YENEEA. V lost 4 bases, J lost 4 bases, and 0 bases stayed unmatched. In DNA form, the CDR3 reads TGTGCCAGCAGCTGGACAGGGGGAAACACCATATATTTT. As protein: CASSWTGGNTIYF. Drawing the rest from reference TRBV11-3 and TRBJ1-3, the complete variable domain is EAGVVQSPRYKIIEKKQPVAFWCNPISGHNTLYWYLQNLGQGPELLIRYENEEAVDDSQLPKDRFSAERLKGVDSTLKIQPAELGDSAVYLCASSWTGGNTIYFGEGSWLTVV.

This sequence joins TRBV6-5 and TRBJ1-1, with 9 bases lining up with TRBD1. The CDR3 runs 14 residues. The V gene's germline CDR1 is MNHEY and CDR2 SVGAGI. After removal of 8 bases from V and 0 bases from J, the junction contained 4 bases not matched to a gene. The CDR3 region is CASPTGGLNTEAFF. Here the CDR3 DNA reads TGTGCCAGCCCGACAGGGGGACTGAACACTGAAGCTTTCTTT.

The V gene is TRBV7-8, the J gene TRBJ1-2; D possibly corresponds to TRBD1 (6 bases). V lost 5 bases, J lost 4 bases, and 26 bases lay in between. Germline CDR1 and CDR2: SGHVS and FQNEAQ. CDR3 length: 18 residues. CDR3 DNA sequence: TGTGCCAGCAGCGCGCAGTCCCCACAGGGCCCCTGGGTCTATGGCTACACCTTC. Encoded protein: CASSAQSPQGPWVYGYTF.

The chain combines TRBV13 with TRBJ1-6, with 7 bases identical to TRBD1. The CDR3 spans 18 residues. Germline assignment: CDR1 PRHDT and CDR2 FYEKMQ (reference sequence). The junction had 16 bases not matched to a gene; V was cut back by 1 base and J by 10 bases. In DNA, the CDR3 is TGTGCCAGCAGCTTAGACCGTCAACAGGGGCTGTCCAGCTCACCCCTCCACTTT. Translated: CASSLDRQQGLSSSPLHF.

CDR3 sequence reads: CASSFRSLGAGATFF. Here the CDR3 DNA reads TGTGCCAGCAGCTTTCGAAGTCTGGGGGCGGGGGCGACTTTCTTT. This chain uses TRBV11-3 with TRBJ1-1; TRBD1 is a possible D gene (6 bases). With 3 bases removed from V and 12 bases from J, the gap between germline ends came to 23 bases. Germline CDR1 is SGHNT and CDR2 is YENEEA. The CDR3 contains 15 residues.

The chain combines TRBV6-5 with TRBJ2-1; 7 bases match TRBD2. V gave up 10 bases and J gave up 2 bases; unmatched junction bases: 8. This CDR3 contains 14 residues. The germline V gene has CDR1 MNHEY and CDR2 SVGAGI. CDR3 nucleotide sequence: TGTGCCATCAAAAGGGGAGGGACCTACAATGAGCAGTTCTTC. Amino acid sequence: CAIKRGGTYNEQFF.

V gene TRBV21-1 combines with J gene TRBJ1-3; the table's D call TRBD1 went unverified against the DNA. TRBV21-1 is annotated as a pseudogene. The CDR3 spans 15 residues. The CDR3 DNA reads TGTGCCAGCAGGGGACAGCCGAGGTCTGGAAACACCATATATTTT. Protein product: CASRGQPRSGNTIYF.